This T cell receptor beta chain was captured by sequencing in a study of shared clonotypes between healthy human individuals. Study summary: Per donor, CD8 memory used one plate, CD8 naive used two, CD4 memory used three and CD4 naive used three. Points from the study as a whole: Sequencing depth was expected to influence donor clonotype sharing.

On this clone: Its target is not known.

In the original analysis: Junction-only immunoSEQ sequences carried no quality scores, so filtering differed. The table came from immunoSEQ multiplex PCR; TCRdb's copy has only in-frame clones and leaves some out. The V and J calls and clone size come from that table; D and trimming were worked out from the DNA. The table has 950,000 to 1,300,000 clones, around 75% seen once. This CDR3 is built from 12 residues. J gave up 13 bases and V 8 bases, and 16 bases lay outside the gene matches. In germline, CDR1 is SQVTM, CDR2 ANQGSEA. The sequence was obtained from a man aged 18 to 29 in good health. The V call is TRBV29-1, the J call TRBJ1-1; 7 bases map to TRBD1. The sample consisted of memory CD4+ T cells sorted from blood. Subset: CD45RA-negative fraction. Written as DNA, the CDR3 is TGCAGCTATTCCGTCGTTGACAGGGAGGTTTTCTTT. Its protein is CSYSVVDREVFF. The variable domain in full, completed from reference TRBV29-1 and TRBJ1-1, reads SAVISQKPSRDICQRGTSLTIQCQVDSQVTMMFWYRQQPGQSLTLIATANQGSEATYESGFVIDKFPISRPNLTFSTLTVSNMSPEDSSIYLCSYSVVDREVFFGQGTRLTVV.